The 8 T cell receptor beta chains presented below share a single source sample, sequenced in a study of T-cell reconstitution after alpha-beta-depleted transplantation in children. The TCRbeta library incorporated unique molecular identifiers. A single record per CDR3 protein comes from TCRdb applying MiXCR to the PCR reads. The profile shows 450,000 to 600,000 distinct CDR3 sequences, approximately 10% of them singletons. The material sequenced was PBMCs, taken before TCRalphabeta/CD19-depleted stem cell transplant. The receptors were gathered from a child younger than 10 with inherited bone marrow failure, due to receive a stem cell transplant.

The table lists this clonotype with a few counts. V and J are TRBV5-1 and TRBJ2-7, with D tentatively TRBD2 (6 bases). This CDR3 region has 16 residues. Germline V gene data show CDR1 as SGHRS and CDR2 as YFSETQ. V dropped 0 bases and J dropped 5 bases, with 18 bases sitting between them. The DNA for the CDR3 is TGCGCCAGCAGCTTGGTCCCAGGAGGGGCGGACAACGAGCAGTACTTC. Amino acids: CASSLVPGGADNEQYF.

The chain combines TRBV12-3 or TRBV12-4 with TRBJ1-6; D gene unclear. Trimming took off 5 bases at V and 10 bases at J, with 15 bases between the two ends. The CDR3 has 14 amino acids. In DNA form, the CDR3 reads TGTGCCAGCAGTGGTTCGGGAGAGAAATCACCCCTCCACTTT. Its protein is CASSGSGEKSPLHF.

This clonotype was seen ten or more times. The V gene is TRBV4-3, the J gene TRBJ2-7; D possibly corresponds to TRBD1 (7 bases). Trimming removed 2 bases from V and 3 bases from J, with 14 bases in between. The CDR3 length is 15 residues. CDR1 LGHNA and CDR2 YSLEER come from the germline V gene. The CDR3 reads CASSQNHRGLYEQYF. The CDR3 DNA is TGCGCCAGCAGCCAAAACCACAGGGGACTCTACGAGCAGTACTTC.

The sample holds many counts of this clonotype. This chain connects TRBV7-6 to TRBJ2-1; 8 nucleotides agree with TRBD2. Trimming cost V 1 base and J 3 bases; bases outside gene matches: 11. Germline CDR1 SGHVS, CDR2 FNYEAQ. The length of the CDR3 is 18 residues. In DNA form, the CDR3 reads TGTGCCAGCAGCTTAGGGGGACTAGGTCGGGGACGCTACAATGAGCAGTTCTTC. Its translation: CASSLGGLGRGRYNEQFF.

DNA for the CDR3: TGTGCCAGCACCCCGGACTCGTATACCTACAATGAGCAGTTCTTC. Translated: CASTPDSYTYNEQFF. The chain joins TRBV27 to TRBJ2-1; possibly TRBD2 for D (5 bases). Trimming stripped 7 bases from V and 2 bases from J, with 15 bases between. The germline V gene has CDR1 MNHEY and CDR2 SMNVEV (reference sequence). The CDR3 totals 15 residues.

Turning to this clonotype: A much larger clone lies a single base off, so this may be a read error. The rearrangement uses TRBV3-1 and TRBJ2-1; no reliable D call. Germline V CDR1 and CDR2: LGHDT, YNNKEL (reference sequence). With 4 bases removed from V and 8 bases from J, the gap between germline ends came to 6 bases. The CDR3 spans 11 residues. As DNA, the CDR3 is TGTGCCAGCAGCCTATATTATGAGCAGTTCTTC. As protein: CASSLYYEQFF.

This clonotype was observed many times. This sequence joins TRBV5-1 and TRBJ2-3, with D perhaps matching TRBD2 (5 bases). The V gene's germline CDR1 is SGHRS and CDR2 YFSETQ. The V end lost 4 bases, the J end lost 0 bases, and 12 bases lay between the germline ends. The CDR3 consists of 15 residues. This CDR3 reads CASSPVAFSTDTQYF. The CDR3 bases are TGCGCCAGCAGCCCCGTAGCGTTTAGCACAGATACGCAGTATTTT.

This clonotype showed up many times. J is TRBJ1-1 and V is TRBV7-2; D call uncertain. V lost 5 bases to trimming and J lost 4 bases, with 17 bases between them. The CDR3 is 15 residues long. Germline V gene sequence: CDR1 SGHTA, CDR2 FQGNSA. The CDR3 is CASSPHSTWGTEAFF. CDR3 bases: TGTGCCAGCAGCCCCCATTCGACTTGGGGCACTGAAGCTTTCTTT.